The 28 T cell receptor beta chains presented below share a single source sample, sequenced in a study of cytomegalovirus exposure and HLA in healthy donors. 13 Jbeta primers and 60 Vbeta primers were used for the PCR. The table came from immunoSEQ multiplex PCR; TCRdb's copy has only in-frame clones and leaves some out. The sample has around 110,000 clones, around 81% seen once. Sequenced material: PBMCs. The receptors here all came from a woman aged 25 to 39 in good health and CMV-seronegative.

Turning to this clone: This sample includes further DNA sequences coding for the same CDR3. The chain is built from TRBV29-1 and TRBJ2-7; 8 bases match TRBD2. The CDR3 runs 12 residues. The V and J ends lost 6 bases and 3 bases, in that order; junction bases with no gene match: 4. Germline lookup yields CDR1 SQVTM and CDR2 ANQGSEA. DNA of the CDR3: TGCAGCGTCGAACTAGCGGACTACGAGCAGTACTTC. Amino acid sequence: CSVELADYEQYF.

The CDR3 nucleotides are TGTGCCAGCGTCCAGGGGCTAGCGGGAGGTCGGGATACGCAGTATTTT. Residues: CASVQGLAGGRDTQYF. The chain has TRBV7-6 and TRBJ2-3; TRBD2 agrees at 11 bases. There are 16 residues in the CDR3. In germline, CDR1 is SGHVS, CDR2 FNYEAQ. The trim removed 8 bases at V and 6 bases at J, leaving 13 bases unmatched.

The chain has TRBV7-8 and TRBJ1-5; 7 nucleotides align to TRBD1. The ends lost 5 bases at V and 6 bases at J; junction bases unmatched: 10. The CDR3 is 15 residues long. CDR1 is SGHVS and CDR2 is FQNEAQ in the germline V gene. The CDR3 DNA is TGTGCCAGCAGCGGGGGGACAGTCCGGGGTCAGCCCCAGCATTTT. It specifies CASSGGTVRGQPQHF.

The CDR3: CAIRDAGDGQETQYF. The CDR3 DNA reads TGTGCCATCAGGGACGCGGGAGATGGTCAAGAGACCCAGTACTTC. The rearrangement joins TRBV2 to TRBJ2-5, with TRBD2 matching 7 bases. This CDR3 is built from 15 residues. CDR1 and CDR2 from the germline V gene are SNHLY and FYNNEI. J was trimmed by 2 bases and V by 10 bases; bases with no gene match: 13.

This clone was recorded only once. The chain combines TRBV28 with TRBJ1-2, with D maybe TRBD1 (5 bases). V lost 5 bases and J lost 8, with 24 bases in between. The germline V gene encodes CDR1 MDHEN and CDR2 SYDVKM. The CDR3 totals 16 residues. The CDR3 region is CASSPDTIGRGGGYTF. Written as DNA, the CDR3 is TGTGCCAGCAGTCCCGACACAATTGGGAGGGGCGGGGGCTACACCTTC.

The rearrangement uses TRBV4-2 and TRBJ1-4; 10 bases align to TRBD1. The length of the CDR3 is 16 residues. The J segment lost 7 bases and the V segment lost 1 base, leaving 6 bases of the junction unmatched. Germline assignment: CDR1 LGHNA and CDR2 YNFKEQ. CDR3 residues: CASSQGGGQGGEKLFF. CDR3 DNA sequence: TGTGCCAGCAGCCAAGGGGGAGGACAGGGGGGTGAAAAACTGTTTTTT.

The CDR3 loop is CASSSTGQQTQYF. CDR3 DNA sequence: TGTGCCAGCAGCTCAACAGGGCAACAGACCCAGTACTTC. The chain has TRBV7-2 and TRBJ2-5; the D gene is possibly TRBD1 (6 bases). V lost 4 bases, J lost 6 bases, and 12 bases lay in between. From germline, CDR1 is SGHTA and CDR2 FQGNSA. The CDR3 extends over 13 amino acids.

This chain uses TRBV7-2 with TRBJ2-7, with TRBD2 matching 8 bases. Germline V gene data show CDR1 as SGHTA and CDR2 as FQGNSA. With 4 bases clipped from V and 1 base from J, the junction kept 6 bases outside the gene matches. This CDR3 comprises 15 residues. CDR3 bases: TGTGCCAGCAGCTGGACTAGCCGGAGTTCCTACGAGCAGTACTTC. Translated: CASSWTSRSSYEQYF.

The J gene is TRBJ1-1, the V gene TRBV19; the D is unclear. Between the trimmed V and J ends, which lost 3 bases and 1 base, there was a span of 6 bases. Per germline, CDR1 LNHDA and CDR2 SQIVND (reference sequence). The CDR3 runs 13 residues. The CDR3 coding sequence is TGTGCCAGTAGTATTAGTCCGAACACTGAAGCTTTCTTT. Encoded protein: CASSISPNTEAFF.

This chain uses TRBV28 with TRBJ2-2, with TRBD1 matching over 9 bases. In germline, CDR1 is MDHEN, CDR2 SYDVKM. V lost 6 bases, J lost 4 bases, and 6 bases stayed unmatched. The CDR3 runs to 15 residues. The CDR3 DNA reads as TGTGCCAGCAGGCCCGGACAGGGGACCACCGGGGAGCTGTTTTTT. Its translation is CASRPGQGTTGELFF.

V usage is TRBV6-5 and J usage is TRBJ1-6; D remains unclear. V was clipped by 0 bases and J by 7 bases, with 13 bases between them. The CDR3 runs 16 residues. CDR1 is MNHEY and CDR2 is SVGAGI in the germline V gene. The CDR3 region has the DNA TGTGCCAGCAGTTACTCAATGGGCAGAAGGAATTCACCCCTCCACTTT. Translated: CASSYSMGRRNSPLHF.

This clone occurred once. This chain uses TRBV4-1 with TRBJ2-5, with 7 bases aligning to TRBD1. The V gene's germline CDR1 is MGHRA and CDR2 YSYEKL. The V and J ends lost 1 base and 1 base, in that order; junction bases with no gene match: 3. The CDR3 is 15 amino acids. The CDR3 reads CASSQGGQLQETQYF. Written as DNA, the CDR3 is TGCGCCAGCAGCCAAGGGGGACAGCTCCAAGAGACCCAGTACTTC.

This sequence joins TRBV4-3 and TRBJ2-3, with 7 bases identical to TRBD1. CDR3 length: 16 residues. The V and J ends lost 1 base and 2 bases, in that order; junction bases with no gene match: 6. Germline V gives CDR1 LGHNA, CDR2 YSLEER. The CDR3 region is CASSQGGQDATDTQYF. CDR3 nucleotides: TGCGCCAGCAGCCAAGGCGGACAGGACGCCACAGATACGCAGTATTTT.

The CDR3 nucleotides read TGCGCCAGCAGCTCGGGAGTTGGACTAGCGGACTACAATGAGCAGTTCTTC. This encodes CASSSGVGLADYNEQFF. The V call is TRBV5-1, the J call TRBJ2-1; 10 nucleotides match TRBD2. CDR3 length: 17 residues. V dropped 3 bases and J dropped 3; count of bases not matched to a gene: 9. CDR1 and CDR2 from the germline V gene are SGHRS and YFSETQ.

This clone was found a few times. The likely explanation is a read error, given a far larger clone one base away. For the CDR3, the DNA is TGTGCCAGCAGTGCTAGCACTGGGGCCAACGTCCTGACTTTC. Its protein is CASSASTGANVLTF. This chain connects TRBV6-4 to TRBJ2-6; weak D call: TRBD2 (5 bases). V lost 4 bases and J lost 2, with 6 bases in between. This CDR3 has 14 residues. The germline CDR1 and CDR2 sequences are MRHNA and SNTAGT.

This clone was seen a single time. At one of its ends the junction is not consistent with the germline gene, which may arise from a read error. Different DNA sequences within this sample yield the same CDR3. The chain uses TRBV28 and TRBJ1-3; weak D call: TRBD1 (5 bases). The germline V gene has CDR1 MDHEN and CDR2 SYDVKM. The CDR3 sequence is 16 residues long. The CDR3 bases are TGCGCCAGCAGTCTCTCCCAGGGTCACTCTGGAAACACCATATATTTT. Protein product: CASSLSQGHSGNTIYF.

In its sample, this clone was seen a few times. The same CDR3 is also encoded by other DNA sequences in this sample. The CDR3 is CASSLTARGRNTIYF. DNA for the CDR3: TGCGCCAGCAGCTTGACGGCCAGGGGTAGAAACACCATATATTTT. The chain uses TRBV5-1 and TRBJ1-3, with D possibly TRBD1 on 6 matching bases. Deletions cut 1 base from V and 5 bases from J, with 13 bases between. This CDR3 is 15 amino acids long. CDR1 SGHRS and CDR2 YFSETQ come from the germline V gene.

V gene TRBV28 combines with J gene TRBJ2-7, with 7 bases aligning to TRBD1. Germline CDR1 is MDHEN and CDR2 is SYDVKM. The CDR3 consists of 14 residues. V shed 7 bases, J shed 5 bases, and the junction held 11 bases outside the gene matches. The CDR3 nucleotides read TGTGCCAGCAACACCCTCGCAGGACAGGACGAGCAGTACTTC. It translates to CASNTLAGQDEQYF.

Comment on this clone: The CDR3 does not end in the conserved phenylalanine or tryptophan, so this is likely a read error. The chain combines TRBV5-4 with TRBJ2-7; 7 bases fit TRBD2. The germline V gene has CDR1 SGHNT and CDR2 YYREEE (reference sequence). V lost 0 bases to trimming and J lost 2 bases; unmatched junction nucleotides: 8. This CDR3 region has 16 residues. The CDR3 DNA follows: TGTGCCAGCAGCTTGGGAGGGAGCGGGACTCCCTACGAGCAGTACTGC. It translates to CASSLGGSGTPYEQYC.

Here the CDR3 DNA reads TGTGCCAGCAGCCCGGAGGGGACAGGGGGCCAAGAGACCCAGTACTTC. Encoded protein: CASSPEGTGGQETQYF. The chain recombines TRBV5-4 with TRBJ2-5, with TRBD1 matching over 11 bases. CDR1 is SGHNT, CDR2 YYREEE, per germline (reference sequence). After removal of 4 bases from V and 1 base from J, the junction contained 6 bases not matched to a gene. The CDR3 is 16 residues long.

J is TRBJ2-7 and V is TRBV27; maybe TRBD1 (5 bases). Germline values: CDR1 MNHEY, CDR2 SMNVEV (reference sequence). The length of the CDR3 is 15 residues. V was trimmed by 1 base and J by 0 bases, leaving 10 bases between them. As DNA, the CDR3 is TGTGCCAGCAGTTTATTTTCCAGGGACTCCTACGAGCAGTACTTC. Its translation is CASSLFSRDSYEQYF.

This clone was found once. The CDR3 reads CASSLYGTSGSFYEQYF. DNA of the CDR3: TGCGCCAGCAGCTTGTATGGGACTAGCGGGAGTTTTTACGAGCAGTACTTC. The chain employs TRBV5-1 and TRBJ2-7; 14 bases map to TRBD2. This CDR3 has 17 residues. Per the germline V gene, CDR1 is SGHRS and CDR2 is YFSETQ. The V and J ends lost 1 base and 4 bases, in that order; junction bases with no gene match: 7.

V gene TRBV11-3 combines with J gene TRBJ2-7; no firm D call. Germline lookup yields CDR1 SGHNT and CDR2 YENEEA. The V end lost 1 base, the J end lost 4 bases, and 8 bases lay between the germline ends. This CDR3 region has 13 residues. CDR3: CASSLVNGYEQYF. DNA of the CDR3: TGTGCCAGCAGCTTAGTGAACGGGTACGAGCAGTACTTC.

The gene calls are TRBV4-1 and TRBJ2-1, with 9 bases that match TRBD2. The CDR3 is 18 residues long. Germline values: CDR1 MGHRA, CDR2 YSYEKL. J gave up 2 bases and V 4 bases, and 12 bases lay outside the gene matches. CDR3 sequence: CASSPSGGSGSPYNEQFF. For the CDR3, the DNA is TGCGCCAGCAGCCCTTCCGGTGGTAGCGGGAGCCCCTACAATGAGCAGTTCTTC.

The rearrangement uses TRBV27 and TRBJ2-3; a weak D match, TRBD1 (5 bases). V was pared by 3 bases and J by 3 bases, with 13 bases between. Germline assignment: CDR1 MNHEY and CDR2 SMNVEV (reference sequence). The CDR3 loop spans 15 amino acids. The CDR3 loop is CASSFRVMGTDTQYF. Here the CDR3 DNA reads TGTGCCAGCAGTTTCAGGGTAATGGGGACAGATACGCAGTATTTT.

V is TRBV7-2 and J is TRBJ2-7; 8 bases agree with TRBD2. Germline values: CDR1 SGHTA, CDR2 FQGNSA. The CDR3 spans 17 residues. Unmatched junction bases numbered 12, after V lost 4 bases and J lost 1 base. Written as DNA, the CDR3 is TGTGCCAGCAGCTCCTCCCCTAGCGGGTGGATATCCTACGAGCAGTACTTC. This gives the protein CASSSSPSGWISYEQYF.

J is TRBJ2-7 and V is TRBV12-1; the DNA was not compared with TRBD2, the D call given in the table. TRBV12-1 is a pseudogene. CDR3 length equals 14 residues. The DNA for the CDR3 is TGTGCCAGCAGCCGACTAGATGGAGCGTACGAGCAGTACTTC. This translates into CASSRLDGAYEQYF.

This clone is medium-sized within its sample. The chain employs TRBV19 and TRBJ1-4, with 8 bases that match TRBD1. The CDR3 totals 13 residues. CDR1 LNHDA and CDR2 SQIVND come from the germline V gene (reference sequence). Trimming removed 8 bases from V and 7 bases from J; junction bases left unmatched: 6. This chain's CDR3 is CASQTGEVEKLFF. The CDR3 coding sequence is TGTGCCAGTCAGACAGGGGAGGTTGAAAAACTGTTTTTT. Using reference TRBV19 and TRBJ1-4 for the parts outside the CDR3, the full variable domain is DGGITQSPKYLFRKEGQNVTLSCEQNLNHDAMYWYRQDPGQGLRLIYYSQIVNDFQKGDIAEGYSVSREKKESFPLTVTSAQKNPTAFYLCASQTGEVEKLFFGSGTQLSVL.